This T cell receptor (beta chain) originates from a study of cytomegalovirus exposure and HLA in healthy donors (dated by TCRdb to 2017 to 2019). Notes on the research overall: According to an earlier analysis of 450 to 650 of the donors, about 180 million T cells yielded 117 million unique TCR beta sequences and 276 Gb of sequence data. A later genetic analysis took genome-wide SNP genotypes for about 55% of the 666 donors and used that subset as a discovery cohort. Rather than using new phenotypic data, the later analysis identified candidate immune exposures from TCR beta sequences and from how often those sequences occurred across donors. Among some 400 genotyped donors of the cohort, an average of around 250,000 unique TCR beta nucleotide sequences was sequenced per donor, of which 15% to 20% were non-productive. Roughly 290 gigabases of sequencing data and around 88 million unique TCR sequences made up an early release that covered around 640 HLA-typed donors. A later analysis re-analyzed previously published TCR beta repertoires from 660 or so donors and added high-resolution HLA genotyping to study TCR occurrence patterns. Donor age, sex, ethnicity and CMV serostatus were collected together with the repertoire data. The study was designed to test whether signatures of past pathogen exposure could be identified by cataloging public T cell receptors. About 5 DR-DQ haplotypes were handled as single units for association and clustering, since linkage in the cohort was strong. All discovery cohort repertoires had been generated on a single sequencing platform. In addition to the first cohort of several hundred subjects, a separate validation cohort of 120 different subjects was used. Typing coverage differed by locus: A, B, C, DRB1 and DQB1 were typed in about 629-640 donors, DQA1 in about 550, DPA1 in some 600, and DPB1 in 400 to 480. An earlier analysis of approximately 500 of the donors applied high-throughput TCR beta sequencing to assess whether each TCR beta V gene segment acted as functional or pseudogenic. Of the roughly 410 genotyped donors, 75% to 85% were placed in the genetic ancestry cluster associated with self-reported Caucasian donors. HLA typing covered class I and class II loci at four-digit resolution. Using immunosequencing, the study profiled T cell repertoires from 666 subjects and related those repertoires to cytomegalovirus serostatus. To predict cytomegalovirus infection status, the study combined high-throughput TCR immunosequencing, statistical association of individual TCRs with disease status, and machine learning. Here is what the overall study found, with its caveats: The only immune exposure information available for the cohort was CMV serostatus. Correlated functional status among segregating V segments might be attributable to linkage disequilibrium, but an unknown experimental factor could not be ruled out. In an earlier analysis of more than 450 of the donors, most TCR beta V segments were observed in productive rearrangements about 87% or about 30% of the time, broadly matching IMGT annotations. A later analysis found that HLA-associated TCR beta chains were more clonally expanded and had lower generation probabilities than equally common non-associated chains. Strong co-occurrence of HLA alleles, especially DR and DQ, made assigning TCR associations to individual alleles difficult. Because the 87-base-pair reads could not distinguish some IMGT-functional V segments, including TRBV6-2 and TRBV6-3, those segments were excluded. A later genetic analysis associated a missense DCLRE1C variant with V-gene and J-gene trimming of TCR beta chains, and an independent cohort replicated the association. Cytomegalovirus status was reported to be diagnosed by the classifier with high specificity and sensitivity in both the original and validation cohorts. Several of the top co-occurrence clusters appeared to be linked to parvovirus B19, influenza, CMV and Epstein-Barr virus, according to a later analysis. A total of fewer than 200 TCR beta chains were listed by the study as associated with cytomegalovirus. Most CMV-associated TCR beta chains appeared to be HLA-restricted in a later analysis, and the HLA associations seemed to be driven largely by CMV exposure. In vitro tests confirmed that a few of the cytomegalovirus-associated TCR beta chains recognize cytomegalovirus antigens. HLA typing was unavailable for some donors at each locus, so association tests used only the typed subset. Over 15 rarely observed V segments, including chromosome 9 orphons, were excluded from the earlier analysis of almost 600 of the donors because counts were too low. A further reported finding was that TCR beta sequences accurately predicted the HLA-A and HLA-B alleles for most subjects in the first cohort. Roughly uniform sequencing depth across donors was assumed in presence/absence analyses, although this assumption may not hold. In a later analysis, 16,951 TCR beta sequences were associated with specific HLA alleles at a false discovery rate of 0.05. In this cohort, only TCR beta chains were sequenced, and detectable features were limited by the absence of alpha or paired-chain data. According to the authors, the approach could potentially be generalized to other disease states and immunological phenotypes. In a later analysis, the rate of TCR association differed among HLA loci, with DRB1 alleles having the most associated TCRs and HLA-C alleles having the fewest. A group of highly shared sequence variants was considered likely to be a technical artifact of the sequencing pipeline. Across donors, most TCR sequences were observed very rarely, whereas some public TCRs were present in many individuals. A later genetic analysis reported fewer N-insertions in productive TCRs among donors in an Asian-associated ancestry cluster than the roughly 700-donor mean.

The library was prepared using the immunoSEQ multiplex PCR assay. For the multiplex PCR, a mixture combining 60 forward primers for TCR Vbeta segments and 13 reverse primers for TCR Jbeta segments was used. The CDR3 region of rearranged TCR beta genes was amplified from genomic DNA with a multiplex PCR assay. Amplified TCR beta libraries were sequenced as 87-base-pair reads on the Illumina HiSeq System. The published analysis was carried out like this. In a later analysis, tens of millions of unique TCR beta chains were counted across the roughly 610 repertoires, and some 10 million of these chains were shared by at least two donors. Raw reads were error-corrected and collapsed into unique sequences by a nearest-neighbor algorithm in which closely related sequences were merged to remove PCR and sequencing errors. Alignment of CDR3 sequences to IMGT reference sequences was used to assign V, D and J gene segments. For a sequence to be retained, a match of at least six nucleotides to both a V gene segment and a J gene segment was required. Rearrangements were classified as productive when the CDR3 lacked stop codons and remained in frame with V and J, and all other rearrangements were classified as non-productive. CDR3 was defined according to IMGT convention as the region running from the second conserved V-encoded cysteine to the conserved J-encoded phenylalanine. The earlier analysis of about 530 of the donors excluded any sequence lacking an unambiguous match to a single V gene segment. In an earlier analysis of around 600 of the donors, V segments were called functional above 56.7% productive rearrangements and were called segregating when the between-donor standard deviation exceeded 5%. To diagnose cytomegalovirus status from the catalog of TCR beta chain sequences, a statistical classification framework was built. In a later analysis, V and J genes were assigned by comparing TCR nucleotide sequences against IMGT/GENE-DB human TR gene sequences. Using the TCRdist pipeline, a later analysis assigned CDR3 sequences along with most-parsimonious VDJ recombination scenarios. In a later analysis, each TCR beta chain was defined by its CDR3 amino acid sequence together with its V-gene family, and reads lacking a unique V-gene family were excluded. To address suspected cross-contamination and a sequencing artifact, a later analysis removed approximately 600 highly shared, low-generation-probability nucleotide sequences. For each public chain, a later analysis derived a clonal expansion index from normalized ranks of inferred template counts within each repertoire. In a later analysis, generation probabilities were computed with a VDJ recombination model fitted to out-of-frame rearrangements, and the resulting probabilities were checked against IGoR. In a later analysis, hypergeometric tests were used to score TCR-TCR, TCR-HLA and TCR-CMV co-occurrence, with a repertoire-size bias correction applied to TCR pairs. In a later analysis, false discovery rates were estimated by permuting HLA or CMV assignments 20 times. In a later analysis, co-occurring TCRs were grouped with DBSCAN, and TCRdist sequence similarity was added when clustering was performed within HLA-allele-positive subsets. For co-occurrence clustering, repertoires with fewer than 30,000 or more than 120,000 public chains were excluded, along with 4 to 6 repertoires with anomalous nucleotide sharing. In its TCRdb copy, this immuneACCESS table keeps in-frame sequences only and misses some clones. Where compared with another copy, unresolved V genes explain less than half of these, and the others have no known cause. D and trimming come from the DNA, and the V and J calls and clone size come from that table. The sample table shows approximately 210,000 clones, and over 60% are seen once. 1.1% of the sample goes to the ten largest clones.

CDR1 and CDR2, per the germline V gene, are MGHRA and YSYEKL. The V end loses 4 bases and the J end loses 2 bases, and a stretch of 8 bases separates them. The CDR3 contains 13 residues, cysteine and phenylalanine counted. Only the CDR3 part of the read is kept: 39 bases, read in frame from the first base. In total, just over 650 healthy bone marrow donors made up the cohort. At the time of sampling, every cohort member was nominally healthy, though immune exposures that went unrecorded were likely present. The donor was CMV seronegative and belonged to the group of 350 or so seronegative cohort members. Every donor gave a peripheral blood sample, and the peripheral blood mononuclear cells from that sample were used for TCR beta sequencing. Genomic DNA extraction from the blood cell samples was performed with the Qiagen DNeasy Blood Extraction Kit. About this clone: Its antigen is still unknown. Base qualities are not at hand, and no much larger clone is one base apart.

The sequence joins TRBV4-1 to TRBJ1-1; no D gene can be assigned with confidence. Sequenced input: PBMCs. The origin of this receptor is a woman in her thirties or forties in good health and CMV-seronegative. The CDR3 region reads CASSPRINTEAFF. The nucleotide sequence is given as TGCGCCAGCAGCCCCCGTATAAACACTGAAGCTTTCTTT.